A single sample gave rise to the 17 T cell receptor beta chains below, sequenced in a study of spatial heterogeneity in lung cancer. As to time point: sample taken at primary tumor resection. Whole RNA came from tumor, nontumor lung or frozen PBMC and was sequenced without being sorted. Using its own MiXCR run on the 5' RACE reads, TCRdb lists one record per CDR3 protein. This table has about 45,000 distinct CDR3 sequences, approximately 7% appearing once. The specimen comprised PBMCs, sampled at surgery. The receptors here all came from a female donor with early-stage non-small cell lung cancer.

This clonotype was seen repeatedly, ten times or more. The chain recombines TRBV7-2 with TRBJ2-7; maybe TRBD1 (6 bases). The germline V gene encodes CDR1 SGHTA and CDR2 FQGNSA. Trimming stripped 5 bases from V and 6 bases from J, with 14 bases between. The CDR3 covers 13 residues. The CDR3 here is CASSPQTGSEQYF. The CDR3 DNA is TGTGCCAGCAGCCCGCAAACAGGGTCCGAGCAGTACTTC. The variable domain in full, completed from reference TRBV7-2 and TRBJ2-7, reads GAGVSQSPSNKVTEKGKDVELRCDPISGHTALYWYRQSLGQGLEFLIYFQGNSAPDKSGLPSDRFSAERTGGSVSTLTIQRTQQEDSAVYLCASSPQTGSEQYFGPGTRLTVT.

This clonotype has at least ten counts. The chain recombines TRBV6-5 with TRBJ1-2; no clear D gene. Germline CDR1 is MNHEY and CDR2 is SVGAGI. The CDR3 covers 15 residues. V lost 5 bases and J lost 1, with 14 bases in between. The CDR3 protein is CASSGSGYLNYGYTF. For the CDR3, the DNA is TGTGCCAGCAGTGGCTCAGGCTACCTTAACTATGGCTACACCTTC.

The chain recombines TRBV4-1 with TRBJ2-4, with 10 bases that match TRBD1. The CDR3 is 20 residues long. CDR1 is MGHRA and CDR2 is YSYEKL in the germline V gene. V gave up 5 bases and J gave up 0 bases; unmatched junction bases: 16. The DNA for the CDR3 is TGCGCCAGCAGCGACAGGGGGCTACCAAGAGAAATCTCAGCCAAAAACATTCAGTACTTC. This translates into CASSDRGLPREISAKNIQYF.

This clonotype came up many times. Written as DNA, the CDR3 is TGTGCCAGTACCTTGAGTCTCTCTGGGGCCAACGTCCTGACTTTC. Translated: CASTLSLSGANVLTF. V and J are TRBV19 and TRBJ2-6; D uncertain. V lost 7 bases, J lost 0 bases, and 10 bases lay in between. The CDR3 covers 15 residues. CDR1 and CDR2 from the germline V gene are LNHDA and SQIVND (reference sequence).

This clonotype was found many times. This chain links TRBV19 with TRBJ2-1; D remains unclear. This CDR3 has 13 amino acids. Germline assignment: CDR1 LNHDA and CDR2 SQIVND (reference sequence). With 1 base removed from V and 5 bases from J, the gap between germline ends came to 6 bases. CDR3 sequence (DNA): TGTGCCAGTAGTATAGGCATTGACAATGAGCAGTTCTTC. This translates into CASSIGIDNEQFF.

This clonotype was recorded a few times. The gene calls are TRBV5-1 and TRBJ2-5; 11 bases line up with TRBD2. The germline gives CDR1 SGHRS, CDR2 YFSETQ. J lost 1 base, V lost 4 bases, and 18 bases had no gene match. The CDR3 is 20 residues long. In nucleotides, the CDR3 is TGCGCCAGCAGCGGGACTAGCGGCAATTACGACCGTGGGCCCCAAGAGACCCAGTACTTC. This translates into CASSGTSGNYDRGPQETQYF.

This clonotype was seen only a few times. This chain links TRBV28 with TRBJ1-2, with a possible D match to TRBD1 (6 bases). Germline V gives CDR1 MDHEN, CDR2 SYDVKM. V was pared by 8 bases and J by 1 base, with 14 bases between. The CDR3 extends over 14 amino acids. The DNA of the CDR3 is TGTGCCAGCGGAAGGGGGACCCTTAACTATGGCTACACCTTC. Its translation is CASGRGTLNYGYTF.

Many counts were recorded for this clonotype. The gene calls are TRBV7-9 and TRBJ2-3, with D possibly being TRBD1 (6 bases). V was cut by 1 base and J by 6 bases, with 8 bases left in between. Germline V lookup: CDR1 SEHNR, CDR2 FQNEAQ (reference sequence). CDR3 length: 13 residues. In DNA, the CDR3 is TGTGCCAGCAGCTTAGGGGGGCCGGATACGCAGTATTTT. Translation: CASSLGGPDTQYF.

This clonotype was counted at least ten times. The chain links TRBV29-1 to TRBJ1-1; D is perhaps TRBD1 (5 bases). This CDR3 has 14 amino acids. CDR1 and CDR2 (germline): SQVTM, ANQGSEA. Trimming shortened V by 2 bases and J by 1 base, and 11 bases separated the two germline ends. As DNA, the CDR3 is TGCAGCGTTGAATATTCCCAGGGGAACACTGAAGCTTTCTTT. Translation gives CSVEYSQGNTEAFF.

This clonotype was seen only a few times. V and J are TRBV4-1 and TRBJ2-3; TRBD2 matches 10 bases. Germline V lookup: CDR1 MGHRA, CDR2 YSYEKL. The CDR3 loop spans 14 amino acids. Unmatched junction bases numbered 8, after V lost 8 bases and J lost 6 bases. The CDR3 bases are TGCGCCAGCGCCCTAGCGGGGGTAGAGGATACGCAGTATTTT. Its protein product is CASALAGVEDTQYF.

This clonotype was counted ten times or more. The J gene is TRBJ1-5, the V gene TRBV4-1; the D gene is possibly TRBD1 (6 bases). Looked up from germline, CDR1 is MGHRA and CDR2 is YSYEKL. The CDR3 consists of 16 residues. V was clipped by 1 base and J by 0 bases, with 10 bases between them. CDR3 amino acids: CASSQGDNDSNQPQHF. For the CDR3, the DNA is TGCGCCAGCAGCCAAGGGGACAACGATAGCAATCAGCCCCAGCATTTT.

The table lists this clonotype with a few counts. The chain joins TRBV18 to TRBJ2-5; D is possibly TRBD2 (6 bases). The CDR3 runs 15 residues. The V gene's germline CDR1 is KGHSH and CDR2 LQKENI. V lost 3 bases and J 5 bases, leaving 16 bases between the germline ends. This CDR3 is CASSPLSGGTETQYF. Here the CDR3 DNA reads TGTGCCAGCTCACCTCTCTCCGGGGGAACGGAGACCCAGTACTTC. Full variable domain (remainder filled in from reference TRBV18 and TRBJ2-5): NAGVMQNPRHLVRRRGQEARLRCSPMKGHSHVYWYRQLPEEGLKFMVYLQKENIIDESGMPKERFSAEFPKEGPSILRIQQVVRGDSAAYFCASSPLSGGTETQYFGPGTRLLVL.

This clonotype was seen ten or more times. The chain combines TRBV7-9 with TRBJ1-1, with D maybe TRBD1 (6 bases). This CDR3 has 15 residues. Germline-derived CDR1 and CDR2 are SEHNR and FQNEAQ (reference sequence). With 5 bases removed from V and 4 bases from J, the gap between germline ends came to 17 bases. In nucleotides, the CDR3 is TGTGCCAGCAGCCCTGTGGGGGGCGCGGGCACTGAAGCTTTCTTT. This encodes CASSPVGGAGTEAFF.

This clonotype was picked up many times. V and J are TRBV6-2 or TRBV6-3 and TRBJ2-7, with TRBD2 identical over 11 bases. Germline V lookup: CDR1 MNHEY, CDR2 SVGEGT. V gave up 4 bases and J gave up 4 bases; unmatched junction bases: 6. CDR3 length: 15 amino acids. The CDR3: CASSSTSGGFYEQYF. The CDR3 region has the DNA TGTGCCAGCAGTTCAACTAGCGGGGGATTTTACGAGCAGTACTTC.

This clonotype turned up a few times. The J gene is TRBJ2-5, the V gene TRBV12-3 or TRBV12-4, with D possibly being TRBD1 or TRBD2 (7 bases each). The CDR3 sequence is 16 residues long. The V end lost 4 bases, the J end lost 4 bases, and 19 bases lay between the germline ends. The CDR3 DNA reads as TGTGCCAGCAGTTCGAGCGGGACAGCGGGGCGAGAGACCCAGTACTTC. It translates to CASSSSGTAGRETQYF.

There are a few counts of this clonotype. This chain joins TRBV7-9 and TRBJ2-5, with D perhaps TRBD2 (5 bases). This CDR3 contains 13 residues. The V and J ends lost 0 bases and 9 bases respectively, with 11 bases between them. CDR1 is SEHNR, CDR2 FQNEAQ, per germline (reference sequence). The CDR3 DNA follows: TGTGCCAGCAGCTTAGCGGACGAGGGTCCCCAGTACTTC. Translation gives CASSLADEGPQYF.

The sample holds many counts of this clonotype. J is TRBJ2-7 and V is TRBV12-3 or TRBV12-4; 8 bases align to TRBD1. The CDR3 covers 14 residues. V gave up 6 bases and J gave up 7 bases; unmatched junction bases: 11. CDR3 region: CASRPGQGPGEQYF. The CDR3 region has the DNA TGTGCCAGCAGACCTGGACAGGGACCCGGGGAGCAGTACTTC.